These 19 T cell receptor beta chains were all obtained from the same sample, sequenced in a study of cytomegalovirus exposure and HLA in healthy donors. Researchers ran the PCR with 60 Vbeta and 13 Jbeta primers. Sequencing used immunoSEQ multiplex PCR; TCRdb keeps in-frame clones, though not all of them. The sample has about 37,000 clones; 74% are singletons. The sequenced material came from PBMCs. These receptors all stem from a man in his thirties or forties in good health and CMV-seronegative.

The gene calls are TRBV6-4 and TRBJ1-6; TRBD1 matches at 9 bases. The J segment lost 3 bases and the V segment lost 0 bases, leaving 0 bases of the junction unmatched. The CDR3 is made up of 16 amino acids. Germline CDR1 is MRHNA and CDR2 is SNTAGT. This CDR3 is CASSDSTGGYNSPLHF. The CDR3, as DNA: TGTGCCAGCAGTGACTCGACAGGGGGCTATAATTCACCCCTCCACTTT.

The rearrangement joins TRBV7-9 to TRBJ1-3; D uncertain. The CDR3 loop spans 15 amino acids. Looked up from germline, CDR1 is SEHNR and CDR2 is FQNEAQ (reference sequence). V gave up 2 bases and J gave up 0 bases, with 8 bases separating them. CDR3 sequence reads: CASSLPLVSGNTIYF. The CDR3 DNA is TGTGCCAGCAGCTTACCCCTAGTCTCTGGAAACACCATATATTTT.

The rearrangement links TRBV6-1 to TRBJ1-4; TRBD1 matches 9 bases. Germline CDR1 reads MNHNS; CDR2 reads SASEGT. V trimming: 4 bases; J trimming: 5 bases; junction bases outside the gene matches: 8. The CDR3 covers 16 residues. CDR3 in DNA: TGTGCCAGCAGTGGGAGGACAGGGGTCATCAATGAAAAACTGTTTTTT. Amino acids: CASSGRTGVINEKLFF.

The chain couples TRBV19 to TRBJ2-5; no firm D call. Germline CDR1 is LNHDA and CDR2 is SQIVND (reference sequence). The CDR3 sequence is 11 residues long. The germline V and J ends were trimmed by 5 bases and 5 bases, with 6 bases remaining between them. CDR3 sequence (DNA): TGTGCCAGTAGTTTCGGGGAGACCCAGTACTTC. Translation: CASSFGETQYF.

V usage is TRBV28 and J usage is TRBJ1-2; TRBD1 might be the D (5 bases). The ends were cut back, 2 bases at V and 7 bases at J, with 11 bases in the middle. The CDR3 has 13 residues. Germline V CDR1 and CDR2: MDHEN, SYDVKM. The CDR3 sequence is CASSLLGGGGYTF. In nucleotides, the CDR3 is TGTGCCAGCAGTTTACTGGGGGGTGGTGGCTACACCTTC.

The gene calls are TRBV7-9 and TRBJ1-2, with TRBD1 matching 9 bases. CDR3 length: 15 residues. From germline, CDR1 is SEHNR and CDR2 FQNEAQ (reference sequence). V shed 5 bases and J 8 bases; nucleotides not matched to a gene: 12. CDR3 in DNA: TGTGCCAGCAGCCCCCAAGGGACAGGGATTAGCGGCTACACCTTC. This gives the protein CASSPQGTGISGYTF.

A single count supports this clone. This chain uses TRBV6-1 with TRBJ1-5; D gene uncertain. V shed 3 bases and J shed 2 bases, with 14 bases lying between them. The CDR3 extends over 16 amino acids. CDR1 and CDR2 from the germline V gene are MNHNS and SASEGT. The CDR3 loop is CASSDSGFFGNQPQHF. CDR3 DNA sequence: TGTGCCAGCAGTGATTCGGGGTTTTTTGGCAATCAGCCCCAGCATTTT.

The chain has TRBV19 and TRBJ1-2; weak D call: TRBD1 (5 bases). Germline V gene data show CDR1 as LNHDA and CDR2 as SQIVND (reference sequence). V was clipped by 1 base and J by 6 bases, with 9 bases between them. The CDR3 runs 13 residues. The DNA of the CDR3 is TGTGCCAGTAGTATAGTATCCAGGGATGGCTACACCTTC. Protein product: CASSIVSRDGYTF.

This chain uses TRBV2 with TRBJ1-5, with 8 bases matching TRBD1. Losses at the gene ends were 5 bases for V and 5 bases for J; bases not matched to a gene: 8. CDR1 SNHLY and CDR2 FYNNEI come from the germline V gene. The CDR3 length is 15 residues. CDR3 protein: CASSWTGWSDQPQHF. DNA for the CDR3: TGTGCCAGCAGTTGGACAGGGTGGTCAGATCAGCCCCAGCATTTT.

The chain employs TRBV25-1 and TRBJ2-3; D not resolved. Germline V CDR1 and CDR2: MGHDK, SYGVNS. Trimming pared 3 bases from V and 0 bases from J, leaving 13 bases between. This CDR3 region has 16 residues. CDR3 sequence reads: CASSDPHGDSTDTQYF. DNA of the CDR3: TGTGCCAGCAGTGACCCACATGGAGATAGCACAGATACGCAGTATTTT.

The chain carries TRBV19 and TRBJ1-3, with TRBD1 matching 7 bases. This CDR3 has 17 residues. Germline assignment: CDR1 LNHDA and CDR2 SQIVND (reference sequence). V was pared by 7 bases and J by 0 bases, with 12 bases of the junction left unmatched. The CDR3 loop is CASTKLWTGGSGNTIYF. The CDR3 DNA is TGTGCCAGTACTAAACTTTGGACAGGTGGCTCTGGAAACACCATATATTTT. The full variable domain, with the rest looked up from reference TRBV19 and TRBJ1-3, is DGGITQSPKYLFRKEGQNVTLSCEQNLNHDAMYWYRQDPGQGLRLIYYSQIVNDFQKGDIAEGYSVSREKKESFPLTVTSAQKNPTAFYLCASTKLWTGGSGNTIYFGEGSWLTVV.

The rearrangement joins TRBV28 to TRBJ1-3; 8 bases line up with TRBD1. The CDR3 length is 17 residues. V gave up 8 bases and J gave up 0 bases; unmatched junction bases: 12. Germline CDR1 is MDHEN and CDR2 is SYDVKM. Written as DNA, the CDR3 is TGTGCCAGCGGGGGGACAGGCGATCTTAGCTCTGGAAACACCATATATTTT. Its protein is CASGGTGDLSSGNTIYF.

The chain combines TRBV6-6 with TRBJ2-7, with 9 bases aligning to TRBD1. Germline V gene data show CDR1 as MNHNY and CDR2 as SVGAGI (reference sequence). The CDR3 extends over 14 amino acids. V gave up 7 bases and J gave up 0 bases; unmatched junction bases: 4. The CDR3 loop reads CASTWTGDSYEQYF. Here the CDR3 DNA reads TGTGCCAGCACATGGACAGGGGACTCCTACGAGCAGTACTTC.

The J gene is TRBJ2-1, the V gene TRBV4-1, with a tentative D call TRBD2 (5 bases). Trimming removed 5 bases from V and 10 bases from J, with 9 bases in between. In germline, CDR1 is MGHRA, CDR2 YSYEKL. This CDR3 has 11 residues. CDR3 loop: CASSTSGEQFF. CDR3 nucleotide sequence: TGCGCCAGCAGCACCTCGGGGGAGCAGTTCTTC.

The CDR3 bases are TGTGCCAGGGGGGGACAGGGTACCTACGAGCAGTACTTC. This translates into CARGGQGTYEQYF. V is TRBV2 and J is TRBJ2-5, with 9 bases fitting TRBD1. The J call may not be correct, given that the DNA end is closer to TRBJ2-7. CDR1 SNHLY and CDR2 FYNNEI come from the germline V gene. This CDR3 is 13 amino acids long.

This clone was observed a handful of times. The chain couples TRBV28 to TRBJ1-4; D might be TRBD1 (5 bases). Trimming took 3 bases from V and 6 from J, leaving 14 bases between them. CDR3 size: 15 residues. Germline lookup yields CDR1 MDHEN and CDR2 SYDVKM. CDR3 coding DNA: TGTGCCAGCAGTTTGCTCGCAGGGTCTTATGAAAAACTGTTTTTT. It yields the protein CASSLLAGSYEKLFF.

J is TRBJ1-1 and V is TRBV18; D perhaps matches TRBD1 (5 bases). The CDR3 is 13 residues long. The germline gives CDR1 KGHSH, CDR2 LQKENI. V was pared by 4 bases and J by 3 bases, with 9 bases between. The CDR3 DNA is TGTGCCAGCTCACACGGGGGTGACACTGAAGCTTTCTTT. This encodes CASSHGGDTEAFF.

The J gene is TRBJ2-5, the V gene TRBV7-2; D gene uncertain. Germline CDR1 SGHTA, CDR2 FQGNSA. Trimming stripped 1 base from V and 7 bases from J, with 13 bases between. The CDR3 runs to 14 residues. In DNA form, the CDR3 reads TGTGCCAGCAGCTTAGATCAAACCCTCGGGACCCAGTACTTC. Amino acids: CASSLDQTLGTQYF. The full variable domain, completed using reference TRBV7-2 and TRBJ2-5, is GAGVSQSPSNKVTEKGKDVELRCDPISGHTALYWYRQSLGQGLEFLIYFQGNSAPDKSGLPSDRFSAERTGGSVSTLTIQRTQQEDSAVYLCASSLDQTLGTQYFGPGTRLLVL.

The V gene is TRBV5-1, the J gene TRBJ2-3, with D maybe TRBD2 (6 bases). The CDR3 has 16 residues. V was clipped by 1 base and J by 2 bases, with 14 bases between them. CDR1 is SGHRS, CDR2 YFSETQ, per germline. The chain's CDR3 is CASSLSERVITDTQYF. CDR3 nucleotide sequence: TGCGCCAGCAGCTTGTCGGAGCGGGTGATCACAGATACGCAGTATTTT. The variable domain in full, completed from reference TRBV5-1 and TRBJ2-3, reads KAGVTQTPRYLIKTRGQQVTLSCSPISGHRSVSWYQQTPGQGLQFLFEYFSETQRNKGNFPGRFSGRQFSNSRSEMNVSTLELGDSALYLCASSLSERVITDTQYFGPGTRLTVL.